The rows below give T cell receptor beta chains drawn from one sample of a study of T cell repertoires in cytomegalovirus infection. No antigen is known for these receptors. TCRdb itself ran the reads through MiXCR, one entry per CDR3 protein. This table has about 700,000 distinct CDR3 sequences, around a third appearing once. The material sequenced was cultured PBMCs, taken from culture after CMV antigen stimulation. Every receptor here comes from a human donor in good health (CMV status not recorded). Some clones in this sample may be carry-over from other donors' samples. The CDR3 runs from the conserved cysteine through the conserved F or W. D genes are given only for firm matches. Clone size is not always given. Where it is, it says once, few, many or a class for expanded clones.

.	TRBJ2-3	TRBV6-6	.	CASSEGGRTDTQYF	TGTGCCAGCAGCGAGGGGGGCAGGACAGATACGCAGTATTTT
few	TRBJ2-3	TRBV4-1	TRBD2	CASSQAGTSGNTDTQYF	TGCGCCAGCAGCCAAGCGGGAACTAGCGGGAACACAGATACGCAGTATTTT
.	TRBJ1-1	TRBV20-1	TRBD1	CSARATQGVGTEAFF	TGCAGTGCTAGAGCCACCCAGGGGGTGGGAACTGAAGCTTTCTTT
few	TRBJ2-5	TRBV4-1	.	CASSRKRAGETQYF	TGCGCCAGCAGCCGGAAGAGGGCTGGAGAGACCCAGTACTTC
.	TRBJ2-7	TRBV20-1	.	CSARDRPYEQYF	TGCAGTGCTAGAGATAGACCCTACGAGCAGTACTTC
.	TRBJ2-5	TRBV27	TRBD1	CASSARQGTGTETQYF	TGTGCCAGCAGTGCAAGACAGGGGACAGGGACGGAGACCCAGTACTTC
.	TRBJ1-1	TRBV7-8	.	CASSRRAGQDSIGTEAFF	TGTGCCAGCAGCCGTAGGGCGGGTCAGGACAGCATCGGGACTGAAGCTTTCTTT
few	TRBJ1-2	TRBV7-2	.	CASSFQGWDYGYTF	TGTGCCAGCAGCTTTCAGGGTTGGGACTATGGCTACACCTTC
few	TRBJ2-5	TRBV5-6	TRBD2	CASSFLTSGRQETQYF	TGTGCCAGCAGCTTTTTAACTAGCGGAAGGCAAGAGACCCAGTACTTC
.	TRBJ1-1	TRBV6-2/TRBV6-3	.	CASWYALNTEAFF	TGTGCCAGTTGGTACGCCCTGAACACTGAAGCTTTCTTT
few	TRBJ2-1	TRBV4-1	TRBD2	CASSSIAGEYNEQFF	TGCGCCAGCAGCTCCATAGCGGGGGAGTACAATGAGCAGTTCTTC
few	TRBJ2-7	TRBV6-2/TRBV6-3	.	CASSLSDTYEQYF	TGTGCCAGCAGTTTGTCGGATACCTACGAGCAGTACTTC
many	TRBJ2-1	TRBV7-2	.	CASSSTYNEQFF	TGTGCCAGCAGCTCCACCTACAATGAGCAGTTCTTC
many	TRBJ2-3	TRBV7-2	.	CASSLVWWGAGGTDTQYF	TGTGCCAGCAGCTTAGTCTGGTGGGGGGCCGGGGGCACAGATACGCAGTATTTT
many	TRBJ2-5	TRBV7-2	.	CASSTDYFQETQYF	TGTGCCAGCAGCACTGACTATTTCCAAGAGACCCAGTACTTC
.	TRBJ2-1	TRBV7-8	.	CASTDPWGSEQFF	TGTGCCAGCACCGACCCCTGGGGGAGTGAGCAGTTCTTC
few	TRBJ2-7	TRBV5-5	.	CASSPSAGRWYEQYF	TGTGCCAGCAGCCCCTCGGCAGGGAGGTGGTACGAGCAGTACTTC
many	TRBJ2-3	TRBV7-8	TRBD1	CASSPQGATDTQYF	TGTGCCAGCAGCCCACAGGGGGCTACAGATACGCAGTATTTT
many	TRBJ1-2	TRBV7-2	TRBD1	CASSGTGGTGFGGYTF	TGTGCCAGCAGCGGAACGGGTGGGACAGGTTTCGGCGGCTACACCTTC
many	TRBJ2-1	TRBV7-2	TRBD2	CASSLASGSVSYNEQFF	TGTGCCAGCAGCTTAGCTAGCGGGAGTGTTTCCTACAATGAGCAGTTCTTC
.	TRBJ2-5	TRBV11-2	.	CASSSRRASIQETQYF	TGTGCCAGCAGCTCTCGTCGGGCTAGCATACAAGAGACCCAGTACTTC
.	TRBJ1-3	TRBV29-1	.	CSVAWDTSSGNTIYF	TGCAGCGTTGCGTGGGACACAAGCTCTGGAAACACCATATATTTT
few	TRBJ2-3	TRBV12-5	.	CASVRAGHRPSTDTQYF	TGTGCTAGTGTAAGAGCGGGACACCGTCCTAGCACAGATACGCAGTATTTT
.	TRBJ1-3	TRBV12-3/TRBV12-4	.	CASSFAGGNTIYF	TGTGCCAGCAGTTTCGCTGGCGGAAACACCATATATTTT
few	TRBJ2-1	TRBV7-9	.	CASSFTGDPYNEQFF	TGTGCCAGCAGCTTTACAGGCGACCCCTACAATGAGCAGTTCTTC
few	TRBJ2-5	TRBV11-2	.	CASSPRGGGAETQYF	TGTGCCAGCAGCCCCCGAGGGGGGGGCGCGGAGACCCAGTACTTC
.	TRBJ2-2	TRBV7-8	TRBD2	CASSLTSGGELFF	TGTGCCAGCAGCCTGACTAGCGGCGGGGAGCTGTTTTTT
.	TRBJ2-7	TRBV4-1	TRBD2	CASSQAGGPGYEQYF	TGCGCCAGCAGCCAAGCGGGAGGGCCGGGCTACGAGCAGTACTTC
.	TRBJ2-7	TRBV7-4	.	CASSRAQGEEQYF	TGTGCCAGCAGCCGCGCCCAGGGAGAGGAGCAGTACTTC
many	TRBJ2-3	TRBV2	TRBD2	CASSDPRGGVTDTQYF	TGTGCCAGCAGTGACCCACGCGGGGGAGTCACAGATACGCAGTATTTT
once	TRBJ2-2	TRBV7-8	.	CASSLRARELFF	TGTGCCAGCAGCTTAAGAGCCCGGGAGCTGTTTTTT
.	TRBJ2-5	TRBV9	TRBD2	CASSAPTSGGYQETQYF	TGTGCCAGCAGCGCCCCGACTAGCGGGGGATACCAAGAGACCCAGTACTTC
few	TRBJ1-4	TRBV12-3/TRBV12-4	.	CASSPGVQEKLFF	TGTGCCAGCAGCCCAGGGGTACAAGAAAAACTGTTTTTT
.	TRBJ2-1	TRBV7-2	TRBD2	CASSPGTSGLGPKFF	TGTGCCAGCAGCCCGGGGACTAGCGGCCTGGGGCCTAAGTTCTTC
.	TRBJ1-3	TRBV20-1	.	CSAKEAGVGNTIYF	TGCAGTGCTAAAGAGGCAGGGGTCGGAAACACCATATATTTT
many	TRBJ2-1	TRBV7-2	TRBD2	CASSGTSSIEQFF	TGTGCCAGCAGCGGGACTAGTTCGATTGAGCAGTTCTTC
few	TRBJ2-7	TRBV4-1	.	CASSQRLDYEQYF	TGCGCCAGCAGCCAACGCCTAGACTACGAGCAGTACTTC
.	TRBJ2-3	TRBV7-9	.	CASNDGSTDTQYF	TGTGCCAGCAACGACGGAAGCACAGATACGCAGTATTTT
few	TRBJ2-2	TRBV7-8	.	CASRWGAGELFF	TGTGCCAGCCGCTGGGGGGCCGGGGAGCTGTTTTTT
.	TRBJ2-2	TRBV19	.	CASSAPRWGNPNTGELFF	TGTGCCAGTAGTGCGCCCCGGTGGGGGAACCCAAACACCGGGGAGCTGTTTTTT
many	TRBJ1-1	TRBV7-8	.	CASSLGRAGRIRRYSEAFF	TGTGCCAGCAGCTTGGGGCGGGCAGGGCGAATCAGACGATACAGTGAAGCTTTCTTT
.	TRBJ2-3	TRBV12-3/TRBV12-4	TRBD2	CASSRGLAASTDTQYF	TGTGCCAGCAGTCGAGGACTAGCGGCTTCAACAGATACGCAGTATTTT
few	TRBJ1-2	TRBV7-9	TRBD1	CASSLWDRGLGYTF	TGTGCCAGCAGCCTGTGGGACAGGGGGCTTGGCTACACCTTC
few	TRBJ2-3	TRBV7-8	.	CASSGGSSDTQYF	TGTGCCAGCAGCGGAGGATCTTCAGATACGCAGTATTTT
few	TRBJ2-4	TRBV4-1	.	CASSQPVRTLAKNIQYF	TGCGCCAGCAGCCAGCCCGTACGGACACTAGCCAAAAACATTCAGTACTTC
many	TRBJ2-3	TRBV7-2	.	CASSLTRTSTDTQYF	TGTGCCAGCAGCCTAACTAGAACTAGCACAGATACGCAGTATTTT
few	TRBJ2-7	TRBV6-2/TRBV6-3	.	CASSYTPGSGAYEQYF	TGTGCCAGCAGTTACACCCCGGGCTCGGGGGCATACGAGCAGTACTTC
.	TRBJ2-5	TRBV10-2	TRBD2	CASSGTSGSKETQYF	TGCGCCAGCAGTGGGACTAGCGGGAGTAAAGAGACCCAGTACTTC